The 13 T cell receptor beta chains below come from one sample, sequenced in a study of T cell responses to AZD1222 COVID-19 vaccine. Produced via immunoSEQ multiplex PCR; TCRdb's table is partial and in-frame only. Of about 190,000 clones listed, roughly 91% are singletons. Material: peripheral blood, obtained on day 0 of AZD1222 vaccination. The receptors were sampled from an adult in good health.

The V call is TRBV28, the J call TRBJ1-2; the D is unclear. CDR3 size: 11 residues. Germline CDR1 is MDHEN and CDR2 is SYDVKM. V was pared by 3 bases and J by 5 bases, with 4 bases between. Here the CDR3 reads CASSFLYGYTF. The CDR3 DNA sequence: TGTGCCAGCAGTTTCCTTTATGGCTACACCTTC.

J is TRBJ2-5 and V is TRBV9; D may be TRBD1 (5 bases). Germline-derived CDR1 and CDR2 are SGDLS and YYNGEE. There are 16 residues in the CDR3. Trimming left V 2 bases short and J 4 bases short, with 18 bases between. This CDR3 reads CASSVVPRAMGETQYF. CDR3 nucleotide sequence: TGTGCCAGCAGCGTTGTCCCCAGGGCCATGGGAGAGACCCAGTACTTC. The whole variable domain, filled in from reference TRBV9 and TRBJ2-5, reads DSGVTQTPKHLITATGQRVTLRCSPRSGDLSVYWYQQSLDQGLQFLIQYYNGEERAKGNILERFSAQQFPDLHSELNLSSLELGDSALYFCASSVVPRAMGETQYFGPGTRLLVL.

This clone is a singleton in its sample. The chain has TRBV28 and TRBJ2-7; D remains unclear. V gave up 7 bases and J gave up 0 bases, with 13 bases separating them. The CDR3 is 14 amino acids. Per the germline V gene, CDR1 is MDHEN and CDR2 is SYDVKM. The DNA for the CDR3 is TGTGCCAGCACAAGTGCTGGTGGCTCCTACGAGCAGTACTTC. Translated: CASTSAGGSYEQYF.

The V gene is TRBV7-9, the J gene TRBJ2-7; TRBD1 matches 9 bases. Germline trimming cut 5 bases from V and 4 bases from J; bases unmatched to any gene: 9. This CDR3 region has 15 residues. Looked up from germline, CDR1 is SEHNR and CDR2 is FQNEAQ (reference sequence). The CDR3 here is CASSHPDRGFYEQYF. Here the CDR3 DNA reads TGTGCCAGCAGCCACCCGGACAGGGGATTTTACGAGCAGTACTTC.

This clone was counted once. The chain joins TRBV2 to TRBJ1-1; TRBD1 aligns across 7 bases. The CDR3 loop spans 16 amino acids. V trimming: 6 bases; J trimming: 3 bases; junction bases outside the gene matches: 13. The V gene's germline CDR1 is SNHLY and CDR2 FYNNEI. This CDR3 reads CASRVRDSLGDTEAFF. CDR3 DNA sequence: TGTGCCAGCAGGGTACGGGACAGCCTAGGGGACACTGAAGCTTTCTTT.

J is TRBJ2-6 and V is TRBV27; D gene unclear. Germline loops: CDR1 MNHEY, CDR2 SMNVEV (reference sequence). The CDR3 is 15 amino acids. V was trimmed by 4 bases and J by 1 base, leaving 8 bases between them. CDR3 sequence: CASSSHFSGANVLTF. Here the CDR3 DNA reads TGTGCCAGCAGTTCCCATTTTTCTGGGGCCAACGTCCTGACTTTC.

This rearrangement joins TRBV3-1 (or the pseudogene TRBV3-2) to TRBJ2-3; TRBD2 is a possible D gene (6 bases). V gave up 3 bases and J gave up 3 bases, with 7 bases separating them. This CDR3 has 13 amino acids. Germline assignment: CDR1 LGHDT and CDR2 YNNKEL (reference sequence). In nucleotides, the CDR3 is TGTGCCAGCAGCCAGACTAGTACAGATACGCAGTATTTT. The encoded protein is CASSQTSTDTQYF.

V gene TRBV6-6 combines with J gene TRBJ2-2; TRBD1 might be the D (5 bases). Germline CDR1 is MNHNY and CDR2 is SVGAGI (reference sequence). The ends were cut back, 7 bases at V and 9 bases at J, with 9 bases in the middle. The CDR3 has 11 residues. CDR3 amino acids: CASIRGRELFF. CDR3 bases: TGTGCCAGCATTAGGGGTCGGGAGCTGTTTTTT.

The gene calls are TRBV7-2 and TRBJ2-3, with a possible D match to TRBD2 (6 bases). The CDR3 length is 16 residues. Germline lookup yields CDR1 SGHTA and CDR2 FQGNSA. Trimming took off 5 bases at V and 6 bases at J, with 21 bases between the two ends. The CDR3 nucleotides read TGTGCCAGCAGCCTGGATTCGGGACTCCCCTCGGATACGCAGTATTTT. Translation gives CASSLDSGLPSDTQYF.

A single count supports this clone. This chain connects TRBV5-4 to TRBJ2-7; 7 positions match TRBD1. The CDR3 extends over 14 amino acids. The junction had 4 bases not matched to a gene; V was cut back by 4 bases and J by 0 bases. The germline gives CDR1 SGHNT, CDR2 YYREEE (reference sequence). For the CDR3, the DNA is TGTGCCAGCAGCCAAAACAGGGGCTCCTACGAGCAGTACTTC. This encodes CASSQNRGSYEQYF.

The chain recombines TRBV3-1 (or the pseudogene TRBV3-2) with TRBJ2-2; 10 bases line up with TRBD1. Germline V gene data show CDR1 as LGHDT and CDR2 as YNNKEL (reference sequence). With 6 bases clipped from V and 1 base from J, the junction kept 11 bases outside the gene matches. CDR3 length: 18 residues. The CDR3 is CASRRSYWDRGNTGELFF. The CDR3 DNA follows: TGTGCCAGCAGACGCTCTTATTGGGACAGGGGGAACACCGGGGAGCTGTTTTTT.

The CDR3: CASSFGGTGELFF. The CDR3 coding sequence is TGTGCCAGCAGCTTTGGAGGGACCGGGGAGCTGTTTTTT. V is TRBV11-2 and J is TRBJ2-2, with D possibly being TRBD2 (6 bases). The V end was cut by 3 bases, the J end by 5 bases, with 7 bases between. CDR1 is SGHAT, CDR2 FQNNGV, per germline. This CDR3 has 13 amino acids.

V gene TRBV12-5 combines with J gene TRBJ2-2, with 8 bases fitting TRBD1. Germline assignment: CDR1 LGHNT and CDR2 FRNRAP. This CDR3 spans 16 amino acids. With V trimmed by 4 bases and J by 7 bases, 11 bases remained unmatched. The CDR3 loop is CASGWLTGERSGELFF. The CDR3 DNA follows: TGTGCTAGTGGTTGGTTGACAGGGGAAAGGAGCGGGGAGCTGTTTTTT.